The next 23 T cell receptor beta chains were all read from a single sample in a study of T cell responses to AZD1222 COVID-19 vaccine. Sequencing was performed with immunoSEQ multiplex PCR; in TCRdb, only in-frame clones are kept and a portion is missing. Among about 130,000 clones listed, approximately 88% were seen once. Sequencing was performed on peripheral blood, taken 28 days after the second AZD1222 dose. All receptors come from an adult who received the AZD1222 COVID-19 vaccine.

This chain connects TRBV2 to TRBJ1-1; 7 positions agree with TRBD1. The length of the CDR3 is 15 residues. Germline CDR1 and CDR2: SNHLY and FYNNEI. Losses at the gene ends were 6 bases for V and 6 bases for J; bases not matched to a gene: 13. CDR3 DNA: TGTGCCAGCAGGGGTGGGACAGTTTCCCGTGCTGAAGCTTTCTTT. Amino acid sequence: CASRGGTVSRAEAFF.

This chain joins TRBV12-2 and TRBJ2-5. TRBV12-2 is designated a pseudogene. CDR3 length: 15 amino acids. The CDR3 nucleotides read TGTGCAAGCCACTCGGGCAGGCGTACTCAAGAGACCCAGTACTTC. This encodes CASHSGRRTQETQYF.

The chain links TRBV30 to TRBJ1-4; D gene ambiguous. V was pared by 3 bases and J by 5 bases, with 13 bases between. Germline values: CDR1 GTSNPN, CDR2 SVGIG (reference sequence). This CDR3 region has 14 residues. The CDR3 DNA reads TGTGCCTGGAGGCCTTCTAGTGGGAATGAAAAACTGTTTTTT. It codes for CAWRPSSGNEKLFF.

The V call is TRBV3-1 (or the pseudogene TRBV3-2), the J call TRBJ2-3; tentatively, D is TRBD2 (5 bases). Germline values: CDR1 LGHDT, CDR2 YNNKEL (reference sequence). Trimming removed 1 base at V and 1 base at J, with 9 bases between. This CDR3 spans 15 amino acids. CDR3 protein: CASSQVGSGTDTQYF. The CDR3 DNA reads as TGTGCCAGCAGCCAAGTAGGTAGCGGCACAGATACGCAGTATTTT.

This chain connects TRBV6-6 to TRBJ1-1, with no clear D. Germline V gives CDR1 MNHNY, CDR2 SVGAGI (reference sequence). V gave up 4 bases and J gave up 1 base, with 7 bases separating them. The CDR3 totals 13 residues. CDR3 sequence: CASSSEANTEAFF. CDR3 coding DNA: TGTGCCAGCAGTTCGGAAGCGAACACTGAAGCTTTCTTT.

The chain uses TRBV27 and TRBJ2-7; 8 bases are a match to TRBD1. CDR3 size: 13 residues. V lost 5 bases to trimming and J lost 7 bases; unmatched junction nucleotides: 7. The germline CDR1 and CDR2 sequences are MNHEY and SMNVEV (reference sequence). CDR3 sequence (DNA): TGTGCCAGCAGTAGACAGGGGTCGCAAGAGCAGTACTTC. The encoded protein is CASSRQGSQEQYF.

V and J are TRBV2 and TRBJ1-1, with no clear D. Trimming took off 7 bases at V and 5 bases at J, with 20 bases between the two ends. Germline V CDR1 and CDR2: SNHLY, FYNNEI. CDR3 size: 15 residues. The CDR3 spells CASNPRSSRGTEAFF. For the CDR3, the DNA is TGTGCCAGCAACCCTCGAAGTTCGCGGGGTACTGAAGCTTTCTTT.

This clone was recorded only once. The chain links TRBV4-1 to TRBJ2-1; 7 positions agree with TRBD2. Germline loops: CDR1 MGHRA, CDR2 YSYEKL. The CDR3 extends over 17 amino acids. The J segment lost 1 base and the V segment lost 3 bases, leaving 9 bases of the junction unmatched. The CDR3 DNA sequence: TGCGCCAGCAGCCAGGGATCGGGGGGTGGGTCCTACAATGAGCAGTTCTTC. Amino acid sequence: CASSQGSGGGSYNEQFF.

The chain is built from TRBV3-1 (or the pseudogene TRBV3-2) and TRBJ1-2; possibly TRBD1 for D (6 bases). Between the trimmed V and J ends, which lost 2 bases and 4 bases, there was a span of 14 bases. The germline gives CDR1 LGHDT, CDR2 YNNKEL (reference sequence). The CDR3 length is 15 residues. CDR3 region: CASSQSPGTSYGYTF. The CDR3 region has the DNA TGTGCCAGCAGCCAATCCCCCGGGACATCCTATGGCTACACCTTC.

The J gene is TRBJ1-4, the V gene TRBV7-6, with D possibly TRBD1 on 6 matching bases. Trimming shortened V by 5 bases and J by 3 bases, and 19 bases separated the two germline ends. CDR3 length: 17 amino acids. Germline V CDR1 and CDR2: SGHVS, FNYEAQ. The CDR3, as DNA: TGTGCCAGCAGCACCACAGCCAACAGGGCATCTAATGAAAAACTGTTTTTT. Protein product: CASSTTANRASNEKLFF.

This sequence joins TRBV5-1 and TRBJ2-2; 7 bases line up with TRBD1. The CDR3 is 17 amino acids. The germline CDR1 and CDR2 sequences are SGHRS and YFSETQ. The trim removed 0 bases at V and 2 bases at J, leaving 7 bases unmatched. The CDR3 loop is CASSLAQGQYNTGELFF. In DNA, the CDR3 is TGCGCCAGCAGCTTGGCCCAGGGACAGTACAACACCGGGGAGCTGTTTTTT.

This CDR3 reads CASSAQSAGVVYNEQFF. The CDR3 nucleotides are TGTGCCAGCAGCGCCCAATCAGCGGGGGTCGTCTACAATGAGCAGTTCTTC. The J gene is TRBJ2-1, the V gene TRBV9, with 8 bases that match TRBD2. The germline V gene has CDR1 SGDLS and CDR2 YYNGEE. Trimming at V came to 3 bases and at J to 3 bases, leaving 11 bases not matched to a gene. This CDR3 contains 17 residues. The full variable domain, rest sourced from reference TRBV9 and TRBJ2-1, is DSGVTQTPKHLITATGQRVTLRCSPRSGDLSVYWYQQSLDQGLQFLIQYYNGEERAKGNILERFSAQQFPDLHSELNLSSLELGDSALYFCASSAQSAGVVYNEQFFGPGTRLTVL.

The chain links TRBV24-1 to TRBJ2-7; 11 bases line up with TRBD2. This CDR3 is built from 13 residues. J was trimmed by 2 bases and V by 9 bases; bases with no gene match: 2. Per the germline V gene, CDR1 is KGHDR and CDR2 is SFDVKD. CDR3: CATSTSGAYEQYF. CDR3 DNA: TGTGCCACCTCGACTAGCGGGGCCTACGAGCAGTACTTC.

This chain joins TRBV4-3 and TRBJ2-3; TRBD2 matches 12 bases. J lost 5 bases, V lost 3 bases, and 9 bases had no gene match. Germline lookup yields CDR1 LGHNA and CDR2 YSLEER. This CDR3 has 17 residues. The CDR3 sequence is CASSQASSGGAGDTQYF. CDR3 DNA sequence: TGCGCCAGCAGCCAGGCTTCTAGCGGGGGGGCGGGAGATACGCAGTATTTT.

The V gene is TRBV7-3, the J gene TRBJ2-3; 9 nucleotides line up with TRBD2. V was pared by 5 bases and J by 5 bases, with 11 bases of the junction left unmatched. This CDR3 has 16 amino acids. CDR1 SGHTA and CDR2 FQGTGA come from the germline V gene. Written as DNA, the CDR3 is TGTGCCAGCAGCGAAGACGCGGGGGGGCGTGGAGATACGCAGTATTTT. The encoded protein is CASSEDAGGRGDTQYF.

The chain employs TRBV27 and TRBJ2-5; D not certain. The CDR3 has 14 amino acids. Trimming stripped 3 bases from V and 2 bases from J, with 10 bases between. CDR1 MNHEY and CDR2 SMNVEV come from the germline V gene (reference sequence). As DNA, the CDR3 is TGTGCCAGCAGTTTTTCTCACAGACAAGAGACCCAGTACTTC. This gives the protein CASSFSHRQETQYF.

The genes are TRBV7-2 and TRBJ2-7, with D perhaps matching TRBD1 or TRBD2 (7 bases each). The CDR3 runs to 15 residues. Germline assignment: CDR1 SGHTA and CDR2 FQGNSA. Trimming removed 5 bases at V and 3 bases at J, with 17 bases between. The chain's CDR3 is CASSLGGGQFYEQYF. DNA for the CDR3: TGTGCCAGCAGCCTAGGGGGGGGACAGTTCTACGAGCAGTACTTC.

On this clone itself: The sample contains more than one DNA sequence encoding this CDR3. This sequence joins TRBV18 and TRBJ1-3, with D maybe TRBD1 (5 bases). The CDR3 has 14 residues. CDR1 and CDR2 (germline): KGHSH, LQKENI. The germline V and J ends were trimmed by 2 bases and 0 bases, with 5 bases remaining between them. CDR3 protein: CASSPGTSGNTIYF. CDR3 sequence (DNA): TGTGCCAGCTCACCAGGGACCTCTGGAAACACCATATATTTT.

The rearrangement joins TRBV3-1 (or the pseudogene TRBV3-2) to TRBJ2-7, with 9 bases matching TRBD2. V dropped 3 bases and J dropped 6; count of bases not matched to a gene: 6. Germline assignment: CDR1 LGHDT and CDR2 YNNKEL (reference sequence). CDR3 length: 14 amino acids. The CDR3 bases are TGTGCCAGCAGCCAGAGTAGCGGGAGTCGCGAGCAGTACTTC. Amino acid sequence: CASSQSSGSREQYF.

The chain is built from TRBV19 and TRBJ1-2, with unresolved D. From germline, CDR1 is LNHDA and CDR2 SQIVND (reference sequence). V gave up 3 bases and J gave up 5 bases, with 13 bases separating them. The CDR3 loop spans 14 amino acids. CDR3 sequence (DNA): TGTGCCAGTAGTATCTGGCCGGAGCCGTATGGCTACACCTTC. Protein: CASSIWPEPYGYTF.

The sample holds many counts of this clone. The chain has TRBV2 and TRBJ2-7; D is perhaps TRBD1 or TRBD2 (5 bases each). The CDR3 totals 14 residues. Trimming removed 1 base from V and 5 bases from J, with 12 bases in between. Germline V CDR1 and CDR2: SNHLY, FYNNEI. The CDR3 sequence is CASSEGGIGHEQYF. The DNA for the CDR3 is TGTGCCAGCAGTGAAGGGGGGATTGGACACGAGCAGTACTTC.

In DNA, the CDR3 is TGCAGTGCTAGTGGGGGGCTCGGTTCACCCCTCCACTTT. This translates into CSASGGLGSPLHF. J is TRBJ1-6 and V is TRBV20-1; TRBD1 is a possible D gene (6 bases). Germline V gene data show CDR1 as DFQATT and CDR2 as SNEGSKA (reference sequence). The V and J ends lost 3 bases and 9 bases respectively, with 12 bases between them. This CDR3 has 13 residues.

The gene calls are TRBV5-4 and TRBJ2-1; 11 positions match TRBD2. V shed 4 bases, J shed 4 bases, and the junction held 4 bases outside the gene matches. This CDR3 has 15 amino acids. Germline values: CDR1 SGHNT, CDR2 YYREEE (reference sequence). The CDR3 is CASSAGTSGYNEQFF. The CDR3 DNA follows: TGTGCCAGCAGCGCTGGGACTAGCGGTTACAATGAGCAGTTCTTC.